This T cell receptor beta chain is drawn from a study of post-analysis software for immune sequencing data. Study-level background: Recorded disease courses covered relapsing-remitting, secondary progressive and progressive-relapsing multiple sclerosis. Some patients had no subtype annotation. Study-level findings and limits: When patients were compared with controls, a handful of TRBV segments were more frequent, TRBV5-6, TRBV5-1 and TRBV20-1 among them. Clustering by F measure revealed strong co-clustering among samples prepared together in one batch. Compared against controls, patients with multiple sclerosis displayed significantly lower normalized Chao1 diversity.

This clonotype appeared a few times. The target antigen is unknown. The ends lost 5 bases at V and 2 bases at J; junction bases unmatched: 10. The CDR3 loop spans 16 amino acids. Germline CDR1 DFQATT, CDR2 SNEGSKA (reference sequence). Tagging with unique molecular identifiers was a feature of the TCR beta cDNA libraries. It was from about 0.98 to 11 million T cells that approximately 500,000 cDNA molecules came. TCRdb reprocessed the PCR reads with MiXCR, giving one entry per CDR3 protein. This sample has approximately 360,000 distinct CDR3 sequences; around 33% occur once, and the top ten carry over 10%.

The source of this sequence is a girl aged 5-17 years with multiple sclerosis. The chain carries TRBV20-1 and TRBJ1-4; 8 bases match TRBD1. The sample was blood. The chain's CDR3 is CSALDRAGLTNEKLFF. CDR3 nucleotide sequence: TGCAGTGCTTTGGACAGGGCAGGACTGACTAATGAAAAACTGTTTTTT.